The 11 T cell receptor beta chains reported below all come from one sample, sequenced in a study of blood T cell repertoires in COVID-19. The assay was immunoSEQ multiplex PCR, and TCRdb's table has in-frame clones only and misses some. Of fewer than 200,000 clones in the sample, less than 90% were seen once. The specimen was peripheral blood. The source is a woman in her 70s with COVID-19, enrolled during active disease.

This clone was found once. The chain links TRBV19 to TRBJ1-2; D unresolved. Looked up from germline, CDR1 is LNHDA and CDR2 is SQIVND (reference sequence). Trimming left V 5 bases short and J 4 bases short, with 17 bases between. The CDR3 is made up of 15 amino acids. The CDR3 loop is CASSSMEGRSYGYTF. CDR3 DNA: TGTGCCAGTAGTTCCATGGAGGGCAGGAGCTATGGCTACACCTTC.

The chain has TRBV18 and TRBJ2-7; TRBD2 matches at 8 bases. The CDR3 covers 14 residues. V was pared by 3 bases and J by 3 bases, with 4 bases of the junction left unmatched. Germline lookup yields CDR1 KGHSH and CDR2 LQKENI. CDR3 residues: CASSPPGLVYEQYF. CDR3 bases: TGTGCCAGCTCACCCCCGGGACTAGTCTACGAGCAGTACTTC. Looking up the rest from reference TRBV18 and TRBJ2-7 gives the full variable domain: NAGVMQNPRHLVRRRGQEARLRCSPMKGHSHVYWYRQLPEEGLKFMVYLQKENIIDESGMPKERFSAEFPKEGPSILRIQQVVRGDSAAYFCASSPPGLVYEQYFGPGTRLTVT.

V usage is TRBV7-6 and J usage is TRBJ2-1; no reliable D call. The CDR3 is made up of 17 amino acids. Trimming cost V 1 base and J 0 bases, with 13 bases left between them. Looked up from germline, CDR1 is SGHVS and CDR2 is FNYEAQ. CDR3 protein: CASSLGWRRRSYNEQFF. The CDR3 region has the DNA TGTGCCAGCAGCTTAGGATGGCGGAGACGCTCCTACAATGAGCAGTTCTTC.

In its sample, this clone was seen once. This chain connects TRBV6-4 to TRBJ1-4; the D gene is possibly TRBD1 (6 bases). The germline CDR1 and CDR2 sequences are MRHNA and SNTAGT. Trimming removed 2 bases from V and 5 bases from J, with 21 bases in between. The CDR3 consists of 18 residues. This CDR3 reads CASSDPAGASIQNEKLFF. The CDR3 DNA is TGTGCCAGCAGTGACCCAGCGGGGGCAAGCATCCAAAATGAAAAACTGTTTTTT.

This chain connects TRBV6-5 to TRBJ2-7, with D tentatively TRBD1 (5 bases). The V gene lost 7 bases and the J gene lost 0 bases, with 10 bases spanning the gap. The CDR3 spans 13 residues. Germline CDR1 MNHEY, CDR2 SVGAGI. CDR3 DNA: TGTGCCAGCACTTTAGACAGCTCCTACGAGCAGTACTTC. Its translation is CASTLDSSYEQYF.

This chain joins TRBV3-1 (or the pseudogene TRBV3-2) and TRBJ2-2; 11 bases are a match to TRBD2. CDR1 and CDR2 (germline): LGHDT, YNNKEL (reference sequence). This CDR3 has 14 residues. The ends lost 6 bases at V and 5 bases at J; junction bases unmatched: 2. CDR3: CASRLAGVTGELFF. The CDR3, as DNA: TGTGCCAGCAGACTAGCGGGAGTGACCGGGGAGCTGTTTTTT.

The chain carries TRBV12-3 or TRBV12-4 and TRBJ1-5, with 7 bases that match TRBD1. The V gene end was trimmed by 6 bases and the J gene end by 4 bases; junction bases not matched to a gene: 3. The CDR3 loop spans 13 amino acids. The CDR3 DNA sequence: TGTGCCAGCAGACCGGACAGGAATCAGCCCCAGCATTTT. This gives the protein CASRPDRNQPQHF.

This chain links TRBV5-1 with TRBJ2-6, with 9 bases that match TRBD1. Trimming removed 3 bases from V and 4 bases from J; junction bases left unmatched: 5. The germline V gene has CDR1 SGHRS and CDR2 YFSETQ. The CDR3 is made up of 16 amino acids. This CDR3 is CASSSQGAWGANVLTF. The CDR3 DNA reads TGCGCCAGCAGCTCACAGGGGGCGTGGGGGGCCAACGTCCTGACTTTC.

The J gene is TRBJ1-5, the V gene TRBV2, with D possibly TRBD1 on 5 matching bases. Germline V gene sequence: CDR1 SNHLY, CDR2 FYNNEI. The CDR3 contains 16 residues. V was clipped by 2 bases and J by 4 bases, with 15 bases between them. The CDR3 bases are TGTGCCAGCAGTGAAACAACCAGGGAGGGAAATCAGCCCCAGCATTTT. Translation gives CASSETTREGNQPQHF.

The rearrangement joins TRBV30 to TRBJ2-3, with 9 bases aligning to TRBD2. The CDR3 has 15 amino acids. With V trimmed by 4 bases and J by 9 bases, 14 bases remained unmatched. Germline V lookup: CDR1 GTSNPN, CDR2 SVGIG (reference sequence). CDR3 region: CAWTLGAGGPGTQYF. DNA for the CDR3: TGTGCCTGGACCTTGGGAGCGGGAGGCCCGGGGACGCAGTATTTT.

The V gene is TRBV10-3, the J gene TRBJ2-5, with 8 bases that match TRBD2. After removal of 10 bases from V and 3 bases from J, the junction contained 16 bases not matched to a gene. Per germline, CDR1 ENHRY and CDR2 SYGVKD. The CDR3 is 16 amino acids. The CDR3 region has the DNA TGTGCCACCACGTTTAGCGGGATTCTCAGTGAAGAGACCCAGTACTTC. Translating gives CATTFSGILSEETQYF.